The 5 T cell receptor beta chains listed next were all sequenced from one sample in a study of blood T cell repertoires in COVID-19. Profiling relied on immunoSEQ multiplex PCR, and the TCRdb table lists in-frame clones only, not all of them. In the table there are around 180,000 clones, 86% of which are singletons. The sample consisted of PBMCs or T cells enriched from blood (not recorded which). The receptors stem from a woman in her twenties or thirties who had recovered from COVID-19.

This clone was counted a few times. CDR3 nucleotide sequence: TGTGCCAGCAGCTTAGGAAAGGGGGCCGGGCATGAGCAGTTCTTC. Translating gives CASSLGKGAGHEQFF. The V and J genes are TRBV7-9 and TRBJ2-1; 7 bases match TRBD1. J lost 8 bases, V lost 1 base, and 8 bases had no gene match. The CDR3 runs to 15 residues. CDR1 and CDR2 (germline): SEHNR, FQNEAQ (reference sequence). Variable domain in full (rest from reference TRBV7-9 and TRBJ2-1): DTGVSQNPRHKITKRGQNVTFRCDPISEHNRLYWYRQTLGQGPEFLTYFQNEAQLEKSRLLSDRFSAERPKGSFSTLEIQRTEQGDSAMYLCASSLGKGAGHEQFFGPGTRLTVL.

This rearrangement joins TRBV5-4 to TRBJ2-7; D perhaps matches TRBD1 (6 bases). CDR3 length: 14 residues. With 7 bases removed from V and 0 bases from J, the gap between germline ends came to 14 bases. Germline-derived CDR1 and CDR2 are SGHNT and YYREEE (reference sequence). The CDR3 sequence: CASSRRDNSYEQYF. CDR3 nucleotides: TGTGCCAGCTCGCGCCGGGACAACTCCTACGAGCAGTACTTC.

This CDR3 is CASSFTSGILDTQYF. The CDR3 bases are TGCGCCAGCAGCTTTACTAGCGGCATTTTAGATACGCAGTATTTT. V and J are TRBV5-1 and TRBJ2-3, with TRBD2 matching over 8 bases. Germline V gene data show CDR1 as SGHRS and CDR2 as YFSETQ. The CDR3 length is 15 residues. Trimming took 2 bases from V and 5 from J; bases not matched to a gene: 7.

This clone appeared once. This chain connects TRBV19 to TRBJ2-1; TRBD2 might be the D (5 bases). This CDR3 spans 15 amino acids. V lost 5 bases, J lost 6 bases, and 17 bases lay in between. Germline V gene lookup returns CDR1 LNHDA and CDR2 SQIVND (reference sequence). The CDR3 region is CASSPVASTTNEQFF. In DNA form, the CDR3 reads TGTGCCAGTAGTCCAGTAGCGTCTACCACCAATGAGCAGTTCTTC.

The CDR3: CASSYRTGDGNEQFF. The CDR3 DNA reads as TGTGCCAGCAGTTACCGGACAGGGGATGGCAATGAGCAGTTCTTC. The rearrangement joins TRBV6-5 to TRBJ2-1, with 9 positions matching TRBD1. Germline V lookup: CDR1 MNHEY, CDR2 SVGAGI. Trimming at V came to 2 bases and at J to 6 bases, leaving 5 bases not matched to a gene. This CDR3 has 15 amino acids.